This entry is about one T cell receptor beta chain. Its cognate antigen is unknown. Trimming stripped 0 bases from V and 2 bases from J, with 15 bases between. The CDR3 is 16 amino acids. Germline assignment: CDR1 SGHDT and CDR2 YYEEEE. The record originates from a study of cytomegalovirus exposure and HLA in healthy donors. Whole-study findings and limits: While the bulk of TCR sequences proved rare, some public TCRs turned up in many donors. The listing of fewer than 200 TCR beta chains classed them as cytomegalovirus-associated. Reported results showed that the classifier diagnosed cytomegalovirus status with high specificity and sensitivity.

The PCR employed 60 Vbeta primers together with 13 Jbeta primers. Per the authors' pipeline: Roughly 11 million of the roughly 80 million unique TCR beta chains counted in a later analysis were shared. The method was immunoSEQ multiplex PCR; TCRdb's version includes in-frame clones alone and lacks a portion of them. That table gives V, J and clone size, and the DNA gave D and trimming. The sample includes tens of thousands of clones, nearly 80% seen only once; the top ten take about 4%. This chain connects TRBV5-6 to TRBJ2-7, with unresolved D. Specimen: PBMCs. This sequence originates from a woman aged 35 to 49 in good health and CMV-seronegative. CDR3 residues: CASSLGGSYTPYEQYF. For the CDR3, the DNA is TGTGCCAGCAGCTTGGGTGGCTCATACACACCCTACGAGCAGTACTTC.